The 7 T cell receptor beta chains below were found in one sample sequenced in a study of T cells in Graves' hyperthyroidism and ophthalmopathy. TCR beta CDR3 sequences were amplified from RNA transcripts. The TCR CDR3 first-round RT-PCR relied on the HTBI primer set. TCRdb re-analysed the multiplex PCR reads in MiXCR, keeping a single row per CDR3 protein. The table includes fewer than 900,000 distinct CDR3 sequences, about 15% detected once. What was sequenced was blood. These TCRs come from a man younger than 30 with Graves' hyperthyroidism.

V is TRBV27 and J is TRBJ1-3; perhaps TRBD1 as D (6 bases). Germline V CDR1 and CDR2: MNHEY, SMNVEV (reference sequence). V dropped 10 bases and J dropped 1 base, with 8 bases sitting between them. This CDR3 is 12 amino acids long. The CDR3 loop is CATRGSGNTIYF. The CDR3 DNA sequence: TGTGCCACCAGGGGATCTGGAAACACCATATATTTT.

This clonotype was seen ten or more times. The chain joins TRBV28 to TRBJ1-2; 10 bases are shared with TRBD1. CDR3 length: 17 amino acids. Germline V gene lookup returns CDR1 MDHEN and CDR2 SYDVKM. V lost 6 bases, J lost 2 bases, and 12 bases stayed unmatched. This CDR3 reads CASRYTGTGDQNYGYTF. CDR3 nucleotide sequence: TGTGCCAGCAGGTACACCGGGACAGGGGACCAAAACTATGGCTACACCTTC.

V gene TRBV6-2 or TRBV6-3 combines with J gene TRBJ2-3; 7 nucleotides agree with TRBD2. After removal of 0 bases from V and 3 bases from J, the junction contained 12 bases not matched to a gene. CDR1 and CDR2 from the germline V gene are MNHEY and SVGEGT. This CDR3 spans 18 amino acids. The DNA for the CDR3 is TGTGCCAGCAGTTACTCGCGGCAGCTGGCGGGAGATACAGATACGCAGTATTTT. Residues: CASSYSRQLAGDTDTQYF.

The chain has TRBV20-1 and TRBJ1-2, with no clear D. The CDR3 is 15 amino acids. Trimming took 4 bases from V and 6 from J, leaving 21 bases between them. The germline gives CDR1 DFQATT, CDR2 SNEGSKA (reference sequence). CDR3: CSATQPGPSGDGYTF. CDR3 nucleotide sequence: TGCAGTGCTACTCAACCCGGGCCCAGCGGCGATGGCTACACCTTC.

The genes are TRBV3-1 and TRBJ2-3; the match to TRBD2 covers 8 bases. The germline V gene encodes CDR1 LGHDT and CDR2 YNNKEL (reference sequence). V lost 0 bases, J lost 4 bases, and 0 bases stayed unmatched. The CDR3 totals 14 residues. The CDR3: CASSQDSGADTQYF. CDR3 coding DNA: TGTGCCAGCAGCCAAGATAGCGGGGCAGATACGCAGTATTTT.

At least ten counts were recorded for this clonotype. CDR3 bases: TGCGCCAGCAGCTTGTACCGGCGCGACACTGAAGCTTTCTTT. It yields the protein CASSLYRRDTEAFF. The gene calls are TRBV5-1 and TRBJ1-1; D uncertain. The germline CDR1 and CDR2 sequences are SGHRS and YFSETQ. CDR3 length: 14 residues. V dropped 1 base and J dropped 3 bases, with 10 bases sitting between them.

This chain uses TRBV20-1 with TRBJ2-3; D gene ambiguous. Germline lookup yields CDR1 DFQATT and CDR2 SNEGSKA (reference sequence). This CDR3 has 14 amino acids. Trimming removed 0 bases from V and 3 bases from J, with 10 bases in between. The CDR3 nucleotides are TGCAGTGCTAGAGAGTCGGCCCGAACAGATACGCAGTATTTT. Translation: CSARESARTDTQYF.